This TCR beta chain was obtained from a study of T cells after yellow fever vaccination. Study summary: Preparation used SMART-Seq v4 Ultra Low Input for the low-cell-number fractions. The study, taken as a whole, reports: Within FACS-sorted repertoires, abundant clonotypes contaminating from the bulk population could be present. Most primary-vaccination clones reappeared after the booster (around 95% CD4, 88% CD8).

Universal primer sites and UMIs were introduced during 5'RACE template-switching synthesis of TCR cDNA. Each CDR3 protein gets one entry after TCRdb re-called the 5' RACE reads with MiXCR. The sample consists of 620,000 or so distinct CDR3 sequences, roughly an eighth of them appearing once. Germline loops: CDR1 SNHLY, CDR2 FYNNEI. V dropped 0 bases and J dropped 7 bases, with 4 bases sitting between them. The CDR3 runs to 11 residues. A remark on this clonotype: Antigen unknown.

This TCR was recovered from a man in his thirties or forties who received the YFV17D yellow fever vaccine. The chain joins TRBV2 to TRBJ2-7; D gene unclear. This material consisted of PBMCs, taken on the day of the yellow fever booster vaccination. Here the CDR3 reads CASSEATEQYF. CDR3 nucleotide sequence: TGTGCCAGCAGTGAAGCGACTGAGCAGTACTTC.